This TCR beta chain was profiled in a study of patients and donors after allogeneic stem cell transplantation. TCRdb fed the RT-PCR reads into MiXCR, producing one record per CDR3 protein. The table records about a million distinct CDR3 sequences, more than 15% of them present only once. Germline V gene sequence: CDR1 LNHDA, CDR2 SQIVND (reference sequence). The CDR3 loop spans 15 amino acids. V was pared by 7 bases and J by 2 bases, with 10 bases of the junction left unmatched. The rearrangement links TRBV19 to TRBJ1-1; 7 nucleotides align to TRBD1. Sequenced input: blood, either unsorted or a sorted T cell fraction (not recorded which). The clonotype was recovered from a human donor who was either an allogeneic HSCT recipient or a stem cell or donor lymphocyte infusion donor (not recorded which). It is not recorded whose cells these are; they may come from a transplant donor. The CDR3 sequence: CASTPDDRVNTEAFF. Written as DNA, the CDR3 is TGTGCCAGTACCCCAGATGACAGGGTAAACACTGAAGCTTTCTTT.